This T cell receptor (beta chain) derives from a study of shared clonotypes between healthy human individuals. The unsorted PBMC replicate PCRs were performed with approximately 0.3 ug DNA, around 30,000 T cell genomes. PBMC DNA, left unsorted, was sequenced on ten immunoSEQ deep assay plates. As processed by the authors: ImmunoSEQ yielded junction-only sequences lacking quality scores, so filtering differed. Profiled with immunoSEQ multiplex PCR; TCRdb holds only in-frame clones, not every one. Clonal size and the V and J genes are those of that table, whereas D and trimming came from the DNA. This sample has around 500,000 clones; 76% occur once, and the top ten carry 13%. Concerning this clone itself: Its target is not known. Within the sample, other DNA sequences also encode this same CDR3.

Whole-study results and caveats: Only blood underwent sampling, and tissue repertoires likely differ.

The sequencing sample was made of PBMCs. The clonotype originates from a middle-aged woman in good health. Some clones in this sample may be carry-over from other donors' samples.

The chain's CDR3 is CASSFSLNYGYTF. The DNA for the CDR3 is TGTGCCAGCAGTTTTTCCCTTAATTATGGCTACACCTTC. The chain links TRBV27 to TRBJ1-2; unclear D gene. This CDR3 is built from 13 residues. The V end was cut by 3 bases, the J end by 5 bases, with 10 bases between. Germline V CDR1 and CDR2: MNHEY, SMNVEV (reference sequence).